The clone carrying this T cell receptor beta chain was recorded only once. The antigen remains unidentified. This sample is part of a study of cytomegalovirus exposure and HLA in healthy donors. Overall study results and limits: Some TCR beta chains (more than 150 of them) were listed as cytomegalovirus-associated. Earlier analysis looked at TCR beta V segments, and most were productive about 90% or about 30% of the time. In a later analysis, V- and J-gene trimming of beta chains associated with a DCLRE1C missense variant, replicated independently.

A multiplex PCR was run with 60 Vbeta primers and 13 Jbeta primers. Sequencing was performed with immunoSEQ multiplex PCR; in TCRdb, only in-frame clones are kept and a portion is missing. The sample holds more than 95,000 clones, about three quarters seen once. This CDR3 comprises 14 residues. Germline V gives CDR1 SGHTA, CDR2 FQGNSA. V trimming: 5 bases; J trimming: 4 bases; junction bases outside the gene matches: 5. This chain joins TRBV7-2 and TRBJ2-1; 7 nucleotides align to TRBD2. This clonotype was obtained from a woman in her 40s in good health and CMV-seronegative. Sequencing was done on a sample of PBMCs. The CDR3 here is CASSELAVYNEQFF. The CDR3 coding sequence is TGTGCCAGCAGCGAGCTAGCGGTATACAATGAGCAGTTCTTC.